The sequence of this T cell receptor (beta chain) was determined in a study of blood T cell repertoires in COVID-19. There are 14 residues in the CDR3. CDR1 is SGHAT, CDR2 FQDESV, per germline (reference sequence). V was clipped by 1 base and J by 3 bases, with 10 bases between them. Sequencing used immunoSEQ multiplex PCR; TCRdb keeps in-frame clones, though not all of them. The data hold 220,000 or so clones, with about three quarters observed a single time. The sequencing sample was made of peripheral blood. The clonotype originates from a woman aged 70 to 79 with acute or convalescent COVID-19. The rearrangement links TRBV11-1 to TRBJ2-7; a weak D match, TRBD2 (5 bases). The CDR3 loop is CASSLDRGGYEQYF. The CDR3 DNA reads as TGTGCCAGCAGCTTAGACAGAGGAGGCTACGAGCAGTACTTC. The variable domain in full, completed from reference TRBV11-1 and TRBJ2-7, reads EAEVAQSPRYKITEKSQAVAFWCDPISGHATLYWYRQILGQGPELLVQFQDESVVDDSQLPKDRFSAERLKGVDSTLKIQPAELGDSAMYLCASSLDRGGYEQYFGPGTRLTVT.